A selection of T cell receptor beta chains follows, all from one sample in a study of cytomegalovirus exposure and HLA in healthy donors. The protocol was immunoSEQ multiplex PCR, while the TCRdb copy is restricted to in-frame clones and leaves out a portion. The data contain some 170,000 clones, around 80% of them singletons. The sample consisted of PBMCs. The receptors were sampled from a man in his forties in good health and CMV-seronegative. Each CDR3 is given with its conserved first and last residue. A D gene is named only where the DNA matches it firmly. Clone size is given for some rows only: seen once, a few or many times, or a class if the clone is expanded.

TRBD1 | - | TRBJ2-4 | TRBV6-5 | TGTGCCAGCAGTCGGGGACAGGCCAAAAACATTCAGTACTTC | CASSRGQAKNIQYF
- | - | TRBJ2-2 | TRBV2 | TGTGCCAGCAGTGAGCGGGGGACATCGAACACCGGGGAGCTGTTTTTT | CASSERGTSNTGELFF
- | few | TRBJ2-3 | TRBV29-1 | TGCAGCGTTGCGGTCGGGGGAGATACGCAGTATTTT | CSVAVGGDTQYF
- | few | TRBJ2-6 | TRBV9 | TGTGCCAGCAGCGTGGACAGCTACTCTTCTGGGGCCAACGTCCTGACTTTC | CASSVDSYSSGANVLTF
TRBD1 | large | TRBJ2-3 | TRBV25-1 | TGTGCCAGCAGTGTACTAGCACCGGGACAGGGGGCCACAGATACGCAGTATTTT | CASSVLAPGQGATDTQYF
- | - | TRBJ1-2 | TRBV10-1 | TGCGCCAGCAGTACCGACGGGAACTATGGCTACACCTTC | CASSTDGNYGYTF
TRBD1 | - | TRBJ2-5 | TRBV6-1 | TGTGCCAGCAGTGGGGTCAGGGGGCGAGGAGAGACCCAGTACTTC | CASSGVRGRGETQYF
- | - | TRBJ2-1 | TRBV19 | TGTGCCAGTTCTACAGGGACACTGCTATACAATGAGCAGTTCTTC | CASSTGTLLYNEQFF
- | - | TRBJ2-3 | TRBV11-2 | TGTGCCAGCAGCTTAGTGGCGGAATTAGATACGCAGTATTTT | CASSLVAELDTQYF
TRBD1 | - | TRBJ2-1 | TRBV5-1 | TGCGCCAGCAGCTTGCGTGGACAGGGGAACAATGAGCAGTTCTTC | CASSLRGQGNNEQFF
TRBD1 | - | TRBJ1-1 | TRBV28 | TGTGCCAGCACCTTCGGACAGGTTGAAGCTTTCTTT | CASTFGQVEAFF
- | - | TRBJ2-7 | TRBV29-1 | TGCAGCGTTAGTACAGGGACGCCCTACGAGCAGTACTTC | CSVSTGTPYEQYF
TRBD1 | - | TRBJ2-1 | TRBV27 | TGTGCCAGCAGTTTAGAGGGGACAGGCTCCTACAATGAGCAGTTCTTC | CASSLEGTGSYNEQFF
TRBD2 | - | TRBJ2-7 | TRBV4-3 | TGCGCCAGCAGCCAAGGGGGCGGGAGTAACTACGAGCAGTACTTC | CASSQGGGSNYEQYF
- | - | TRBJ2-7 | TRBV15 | TGTGCCACCAGCAGAGATCCACGGTACGAGCAGTACTTC | CATSRDPRYEQYF
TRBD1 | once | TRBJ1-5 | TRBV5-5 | TGTGCCAGCAGTCACACTTTCCGGGACAGGGTGGTGAATCAGCCCCAGCATTTT | CASSHTFRDRVVNQPQHF
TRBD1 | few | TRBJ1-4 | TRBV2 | TGTGCCAGTGCAGAGGGCAGGGGGAATGAAAAACTGTTTTTT | CASAEGRGNEKLFF
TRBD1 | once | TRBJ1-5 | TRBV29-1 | TGCAGCGTTGTTGACAGGGGAAATCAGCCCCAGCATTTT | CSVVDRGNQPQHF
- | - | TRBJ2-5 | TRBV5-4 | TGTGCCAGCAGTTCCATAGGGGAAGAGACCCAGTACTTC | CASSSIGEETQYF
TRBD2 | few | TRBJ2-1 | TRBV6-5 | TGTGCCAGCAGTAAGCGGACTAGCGGTTACAATGAGCAGTTCTTC | CASSKRTSGYNEQFF
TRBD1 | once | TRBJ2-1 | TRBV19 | TGTGCCAGTAGTATCGACAGGGGGCAATCCTACAATGAGCAGTTCTTC | CASSIDRGQSYNEQFF
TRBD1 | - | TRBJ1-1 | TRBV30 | TGTGCCTGGAAACACGACAGGGGGCTCTCTGAAGCTTTCTTT | CAWKHDRGLSEAFF
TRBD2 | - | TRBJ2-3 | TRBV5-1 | TGCGCCAGCAGCCCTGGCAGCAGCGGGAGGGCCCAAACGCAGTATTTT | CASSPGSSGRAQTQYF
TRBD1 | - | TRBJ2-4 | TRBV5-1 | TGCGCCAGCAGCTTGGATAGGACAGGAGTAAACATTCAGTACTTC | CASSLDRTGVNIQYF
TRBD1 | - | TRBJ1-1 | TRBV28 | TGTGCCAGCAGTCCGGGGACAGGGGCCGAATTAACTGAAGCTTTCTTT | CASSPGTGAELTEAFF
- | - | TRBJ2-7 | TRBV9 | TGTGCCAGCAGCGTAGCTTGGGCTCTGGTGCTCTACGAGCAGTACTTC | CASSVAWALVLYEQYF
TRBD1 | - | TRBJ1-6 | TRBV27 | TGTGCCAGCAGTCCGAGGGGGCGAGACTATAATTCACCCCTCCACTTT | CASSPRGRDYNSPLHF
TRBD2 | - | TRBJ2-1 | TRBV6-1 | TGTGCCAGCAGTGGATGGACTAGCGGGACCTACAATGAGCAGTTCTTC | CASSGWTSGTYNEQFF
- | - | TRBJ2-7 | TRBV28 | TGTGCCAGCAGTTTAAGCCTACAGGGTCGCTACGAGCAGTACTTC | CASSLSLQGRYEQYF
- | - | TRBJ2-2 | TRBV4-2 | TGTGCCAGCAGCCCCGCCGGGGAGCTGTTTTTT | CASSPAGELFF
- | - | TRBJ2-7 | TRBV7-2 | TGTGCCAGCAGCTCCTCTATATATAGCGATGCCTACGAGCAGTACTTC | CASSSSIYSDAYEQYF
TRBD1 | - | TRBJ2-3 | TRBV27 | TGTGCCAGCAGTCCCCGGACAGGGAGAGATACGCAGTATTTT | CASSPRTGRDTQYF
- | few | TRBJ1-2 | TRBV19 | TGTGCCAGTAGTACGCGGGGACGGGGAAATGGCTACACCTTC | CASSTRGRGNGYTF
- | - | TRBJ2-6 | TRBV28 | TGTGCCAGCAGCCTCAGGGGATCCGGGGCCAACGTCCTGACTTTC | CASSLRGSGANVLTF
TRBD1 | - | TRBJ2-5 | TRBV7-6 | TGTGCCAGCAGCATCGGGCAGGGGGCTAGGGAGACCCAGTACTTC | CASSIGQGARETQYF
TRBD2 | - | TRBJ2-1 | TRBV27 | TGTGCCAGCAGTTCGGGACTAGCGGGAGTTAATGAGCAGTTCTTC | CASSSGLAGVNEQFF
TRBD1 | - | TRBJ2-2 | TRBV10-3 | TGTGCCTCCTTATACCAGGGGGCTAACACCGGGGAGCTGTTTTTT | CASLYQGANTGELFF
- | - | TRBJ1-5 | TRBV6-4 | TGTGCCAGCAGTGACATGGCAGGGGATCAGCCCCAGCATTTT | CASSDMAGDQPQHF
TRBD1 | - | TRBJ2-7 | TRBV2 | TGTGCCAGCAGTCCCGACAGGGCAAGGTCCTACGAGCAGTACTTC | CASSPDRARSYEQYF
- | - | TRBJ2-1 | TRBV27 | TGTGCCAGCAGCCCCTTTCTAGCGACAAGCCTTTTGGCGGGCTCCTACAATGAGCAGTTCTTC | CASSPFLATSLLAGSYNEQFF
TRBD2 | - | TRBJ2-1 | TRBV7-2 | TGTGCCAGCAGCGGCCAGACTAGCGCGTACAATGAGCAGTTCTTC | CASSGQTSAYNEQFF
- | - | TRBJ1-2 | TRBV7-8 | TGTGCCAGCAGCACTCGGGTTGCGGGCGAGGATGGCTACACCTTC | CASSTRVAGEDGYTF
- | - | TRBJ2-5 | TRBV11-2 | TGTGCCAGCAGCCTTAGGACGGGATCGGGGGAGCAGTACTTC | CASSLRTGSGEQYF
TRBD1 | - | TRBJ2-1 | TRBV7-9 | TGTTCCAGCAGCTTAGTCGGGACAGGGGGCTTTGGGAATGAGCAGTTCTTC | CSSSLVGTGGFGNEQFF
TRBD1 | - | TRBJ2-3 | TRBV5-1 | TGCGCCAGCGATAGGACAGGGAGTGGAGATACGCAGTATTTT | CASDRTGSGDTQYF
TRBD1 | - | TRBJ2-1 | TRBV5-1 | TGCGCCAGCAGCTTTCACGGACAGGGTCAAAATGAGCAGTTCTTC | CASSFHGQGQNEQFF